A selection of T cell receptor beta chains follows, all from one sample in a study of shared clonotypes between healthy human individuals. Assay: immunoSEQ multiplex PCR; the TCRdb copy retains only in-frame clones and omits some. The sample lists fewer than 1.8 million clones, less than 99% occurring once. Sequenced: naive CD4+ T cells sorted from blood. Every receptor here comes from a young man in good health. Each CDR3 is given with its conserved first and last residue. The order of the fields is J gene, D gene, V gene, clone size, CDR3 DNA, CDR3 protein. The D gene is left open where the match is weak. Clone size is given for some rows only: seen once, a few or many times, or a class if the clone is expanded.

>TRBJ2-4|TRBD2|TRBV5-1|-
TGCGCCAGCAGCTTGGAACTAGCGGGGACCAAAAACATTCAGTACTTC
CASSLELAGTKNIQYF
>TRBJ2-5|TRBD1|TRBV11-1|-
TGTGCCAGCAGCCCGGGACAGGGATTCGGAGAGACCCAGTACTTC
CASSPGQGFGETQYF
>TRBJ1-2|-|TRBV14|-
TGTGCCAGCAGCCATAATACCCACATCGCCTATGGCTACACCTTC
CASSHNTHIAYGYTF
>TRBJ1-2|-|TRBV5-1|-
TGCGCCAGCAGCGTGACAGACCGAAACTATGGCTACACCTTC
CASSVTDRNYGYTF
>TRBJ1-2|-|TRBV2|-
TGTGCCAGCAGTGCAAGGACGGGCTACACCTTC
CASSARTGYTF
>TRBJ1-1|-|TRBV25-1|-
TGTGCCAGCAGTGCGGACAATCGAGGGGACACTGAAGCTTTCTTT
CASSADNRGDTEAFF
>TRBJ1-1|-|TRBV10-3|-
TGTGCCTCAGGACAGTCGGCCCAAATGAACACTGAAGCTTTCTTT
CASGQSAQMNTEAFF
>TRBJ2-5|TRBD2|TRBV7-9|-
TGTGCCAGCAGCTACCCAATTTCCGGGACTATCTTGCAAGAGACCCAGTACTTC
CASSYPISGTILQETQYF
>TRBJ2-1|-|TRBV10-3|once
TGTGCCATCAGTCCGGACAGCTACAATGAGCAGTTCTTC
CAISPDSYNEQFF
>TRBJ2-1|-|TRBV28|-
TGTGCCAGCAGTTTGGACAGCTACAATGAGCAGTTCTTC
CASSLDSYNEQFF
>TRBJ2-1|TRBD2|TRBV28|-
TGTGCCAGCAGTTTAGGACTCGCCACTAGCGGGGAATACAATGAGCAGTTCTTC
CASSLGLATSGEYNEQFF
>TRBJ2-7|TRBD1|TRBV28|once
TGTGCCAGCAGTTTCGAAGGGAGGACGGGACAGGGAAGCTACGAGCAGTACTTC
CASSFEGRTGQGSYEQYF
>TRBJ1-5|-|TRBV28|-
TGTGCCAGCAGTTTTCCGGAGGTGATTCAGCCCCAGCATTTT
CASSFPEVIQPQHF